What follows is one T cell receptor beta chain and its context. No antigen is known for it. This entry is derived from a study of T cells expressing NK-cell markers. Study results and limitations: Leadership of the CD3+CD56-NKG2C+ fraction also belonged to these clonotypes in a few donors.

CDR1 is WSHSY and CDR2 is SAAADI in the germline V gene. The CDR3 is 14 amino acids. TCRdb re-analyzed the 5' RACE reads; it lists each CDR3 protein once, without DNA. This sample's clone table lists 400,000 to 550,000 distinct CDR3 sequences. The chain employs TRBV10-2 and TRBJ1-1; with no DNA, the TCRdb D assignment of TRBD1 cannot be verified. The sample comprised blood T cells: a sorted CD56 or NKG2C T cell subset, CD4+ or CD8+ T cells, or bulk PBMC T cells (not recorded which). The sequence came from a woman aged 18-70 years in good health. CDR3: CASSESGRPLRAFF.